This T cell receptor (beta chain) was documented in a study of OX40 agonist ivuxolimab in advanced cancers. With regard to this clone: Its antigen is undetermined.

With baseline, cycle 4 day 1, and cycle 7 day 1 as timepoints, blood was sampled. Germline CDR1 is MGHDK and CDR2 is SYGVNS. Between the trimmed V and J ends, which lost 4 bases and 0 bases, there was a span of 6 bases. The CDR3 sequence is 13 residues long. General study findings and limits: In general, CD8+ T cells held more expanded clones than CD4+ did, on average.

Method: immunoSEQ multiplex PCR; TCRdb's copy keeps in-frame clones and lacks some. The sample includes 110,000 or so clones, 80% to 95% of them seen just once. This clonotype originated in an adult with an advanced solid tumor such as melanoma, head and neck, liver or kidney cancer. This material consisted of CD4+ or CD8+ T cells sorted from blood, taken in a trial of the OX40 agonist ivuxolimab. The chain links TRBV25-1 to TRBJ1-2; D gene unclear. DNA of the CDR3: TGTGCCAGCAGTGCCACCCCTAACTATGGCTACACCTTC. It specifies CASSATPNYGYTF.